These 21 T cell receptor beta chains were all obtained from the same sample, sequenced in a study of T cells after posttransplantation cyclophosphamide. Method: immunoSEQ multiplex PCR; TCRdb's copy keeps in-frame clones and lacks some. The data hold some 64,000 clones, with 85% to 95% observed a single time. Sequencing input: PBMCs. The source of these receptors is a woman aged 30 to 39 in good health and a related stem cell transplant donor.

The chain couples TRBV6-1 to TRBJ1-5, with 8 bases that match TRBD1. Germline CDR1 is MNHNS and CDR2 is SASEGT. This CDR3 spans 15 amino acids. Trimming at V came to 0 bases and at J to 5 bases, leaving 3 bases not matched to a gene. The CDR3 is CASSEAGQDYQPQHF. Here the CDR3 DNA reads TGTGCCAGCAGTGAAGCGGGACAGGATTATCAGCCCCAGCATTTT.

The CDR3 nucleotides are TGTGCCAGCAGCTATATAGCGGGGGCGAACTCTGGGGCCAACGTCCTGACTTTC. This translates into CASSYIAGANSGANVLTF. J is TRBJ2-6 and V is TRBV4-2, with TRBD2 matching over 9 bases. The CDR3 runs to 18 residues. Looked up from germline, CDR1 is LGHNA and CDR2 is YNFKEQ. With 5 bases clipped from V and 0 bases from J, the junction kept 8 bases outside the gene matches.

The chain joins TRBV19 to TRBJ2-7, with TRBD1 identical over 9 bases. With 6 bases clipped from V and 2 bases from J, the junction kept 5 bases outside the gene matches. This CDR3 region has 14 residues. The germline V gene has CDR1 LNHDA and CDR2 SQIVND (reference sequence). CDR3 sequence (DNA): TGTGCCAGTAGCCGGGACAGGGTCACCTACGAGCAGTACTTC. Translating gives CASSRDRVTYEQYF.

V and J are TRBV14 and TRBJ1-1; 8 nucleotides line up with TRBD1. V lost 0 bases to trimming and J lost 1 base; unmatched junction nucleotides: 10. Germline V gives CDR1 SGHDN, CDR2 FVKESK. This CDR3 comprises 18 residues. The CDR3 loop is CASSQDYGETGANTEAFF. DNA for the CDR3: TGTGCCAGCAGCCAAGATTACGGGGAGACAGGGGCGAACACTGAAGCTTTCTTT.

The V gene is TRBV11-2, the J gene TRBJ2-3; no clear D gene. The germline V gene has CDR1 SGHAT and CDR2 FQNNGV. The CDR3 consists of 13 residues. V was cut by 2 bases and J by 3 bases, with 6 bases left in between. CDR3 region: CASSLRHTDTQYF. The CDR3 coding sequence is TGTGCCAGCAGCTTAAGGCATACAGATACGCAGTATTTT. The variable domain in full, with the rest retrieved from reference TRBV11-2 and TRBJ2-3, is EAGVAQSPRYKIIEKRQSVAFWCNPISGHATLYWYQQILGQGPKLLIQFQNNGVVDDSQLPKDRFSAERLKGVDSTLKIQPAKLEDSAVYLCASSLRHTDTQYFGPGTRLTVL.

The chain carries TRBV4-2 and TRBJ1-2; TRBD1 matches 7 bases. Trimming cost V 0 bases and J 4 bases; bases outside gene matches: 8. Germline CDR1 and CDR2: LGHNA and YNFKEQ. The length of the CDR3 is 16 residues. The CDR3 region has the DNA TGTGCCAGCAGCCAAGAGGGTCGGACAGGTATCTATGGCTACACCTTC. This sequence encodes CASSQEGRTGIYGYTF.

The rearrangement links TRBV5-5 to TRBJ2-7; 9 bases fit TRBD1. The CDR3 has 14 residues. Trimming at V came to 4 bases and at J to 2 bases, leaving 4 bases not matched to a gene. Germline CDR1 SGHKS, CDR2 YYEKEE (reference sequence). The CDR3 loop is CASSLGQGPYEQYF. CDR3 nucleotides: TGTGCCAGCAGCCTAGGACAGGGGCCCTACGAGCAGTACTTC.

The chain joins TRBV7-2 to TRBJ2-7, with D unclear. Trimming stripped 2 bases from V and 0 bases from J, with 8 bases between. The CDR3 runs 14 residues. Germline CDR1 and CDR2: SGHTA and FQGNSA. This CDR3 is CASSLHRSSYEQYF. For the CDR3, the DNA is TGTGCCAGCAGCTTACACCGCAGCTCCTACGAGCAGTACTTC.

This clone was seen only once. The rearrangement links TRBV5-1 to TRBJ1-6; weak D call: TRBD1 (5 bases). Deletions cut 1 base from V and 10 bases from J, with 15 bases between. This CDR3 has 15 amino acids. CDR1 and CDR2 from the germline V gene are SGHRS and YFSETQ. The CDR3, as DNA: TGCGCCAGCAGCTTGACGGGCGGGGCGGAATCACCCCTCCACTTT. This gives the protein CASSLTGGAESPLHF.

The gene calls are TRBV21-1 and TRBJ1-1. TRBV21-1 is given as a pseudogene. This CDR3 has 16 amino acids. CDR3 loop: CASAGGDGGRGTEAFF. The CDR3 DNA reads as TGTGCCAGCGCCGGGGGAGACGGTGGGCGAGGCACTGAAGCTTTCTTT.

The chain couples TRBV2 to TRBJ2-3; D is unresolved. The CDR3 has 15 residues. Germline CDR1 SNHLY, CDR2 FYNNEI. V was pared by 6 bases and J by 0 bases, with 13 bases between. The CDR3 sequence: CASSLRLHSTDTQYF. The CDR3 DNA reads TGTGCCAGCAGCCTACGCCTACATAGCACAGATACGCAGTATTTT.

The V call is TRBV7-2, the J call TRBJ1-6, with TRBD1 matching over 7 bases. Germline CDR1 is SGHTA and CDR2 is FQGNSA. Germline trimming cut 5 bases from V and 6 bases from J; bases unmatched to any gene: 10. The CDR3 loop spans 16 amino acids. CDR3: CASSPKDREVNSPLHF. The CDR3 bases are TGTGCCAGCAGCCCCAAAGACAGGGAGGTTAATTCACCCCTCCACTTT.

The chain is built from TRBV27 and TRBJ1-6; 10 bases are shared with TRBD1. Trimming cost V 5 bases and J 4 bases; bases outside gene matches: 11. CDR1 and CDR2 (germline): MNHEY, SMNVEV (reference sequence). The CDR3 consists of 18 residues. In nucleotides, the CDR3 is TGTGCCAGCAGTGGAAGACAGGGGGCCTTTGTATATAATTCACCCCTCCACTTT. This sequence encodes CASSGRQGAFVYNSPLHF.

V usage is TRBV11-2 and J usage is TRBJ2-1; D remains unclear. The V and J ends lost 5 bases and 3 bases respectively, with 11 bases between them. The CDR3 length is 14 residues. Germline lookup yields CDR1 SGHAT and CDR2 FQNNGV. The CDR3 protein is CASSAIRYYNEQFF. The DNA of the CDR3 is TGTGCCAGCAGCGCCATCAGATACTACAATGAGCAGTTCTTC.

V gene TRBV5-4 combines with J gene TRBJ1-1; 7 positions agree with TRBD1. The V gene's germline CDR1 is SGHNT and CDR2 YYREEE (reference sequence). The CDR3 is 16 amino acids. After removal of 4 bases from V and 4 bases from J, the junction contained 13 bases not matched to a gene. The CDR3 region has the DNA TGTGCCAGCAGCCCTAACCCGACAGGGACCCTCACTGAAGCTTTCTTT. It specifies CASSPNPTGTLTEAFF.

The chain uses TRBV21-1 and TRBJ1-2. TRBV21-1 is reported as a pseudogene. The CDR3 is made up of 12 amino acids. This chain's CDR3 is CASSPGGGTGTF. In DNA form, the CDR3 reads TGTGCCAGCAGCCCTGGGGGAGGGACCGGTACCTTC.

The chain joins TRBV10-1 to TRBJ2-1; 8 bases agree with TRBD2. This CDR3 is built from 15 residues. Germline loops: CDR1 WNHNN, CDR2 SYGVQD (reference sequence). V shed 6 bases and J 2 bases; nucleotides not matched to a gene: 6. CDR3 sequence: CASSTRTSPYNEQFF. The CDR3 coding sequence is TGCGCCAGCAGCACTAGGACTAGCCCCTACAATGAGCAGTTCTTC.

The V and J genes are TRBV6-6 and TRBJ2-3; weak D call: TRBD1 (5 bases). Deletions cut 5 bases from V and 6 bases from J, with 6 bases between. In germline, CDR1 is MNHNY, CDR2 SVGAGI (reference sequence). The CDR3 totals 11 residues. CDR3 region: CASSGADTQYF. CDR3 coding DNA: TGTGCCAGCAGTGGGGCCGATACGCAGTATTTT.

CDR3 bases: TGTGCCAGCTCACCCTCTACCGGGGACGAGCAGTACTTC. Its translation is CASSPSTGDEQYF. The chain joins TRBV18 to TRBJ2-7; the D gene is possibly TRBD2 (5 bases). V dropped 3 bases and J dropped 5 bases, with 11 bases sitting between them. CDR3 length: 13 residues. The V gene's germline CDR1 is KGHSH and CDR2 LQKENI.

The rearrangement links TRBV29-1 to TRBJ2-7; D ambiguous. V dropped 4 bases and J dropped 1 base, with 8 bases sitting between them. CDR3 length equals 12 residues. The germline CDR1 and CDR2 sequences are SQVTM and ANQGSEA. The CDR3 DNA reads TGCAGCGTTGCAACAGATTCCTACGAGCAGTACTTC. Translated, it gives CSVATDSYEQYF.

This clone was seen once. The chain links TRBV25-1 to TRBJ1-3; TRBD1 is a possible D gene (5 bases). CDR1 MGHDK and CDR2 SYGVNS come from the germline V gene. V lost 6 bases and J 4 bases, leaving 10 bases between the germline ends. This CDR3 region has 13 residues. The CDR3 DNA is TGTGCCAGCAGCACAGGACCGGGAAACACCATATATTTT. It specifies CASSTGPGNTIYF. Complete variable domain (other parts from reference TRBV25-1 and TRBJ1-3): EADIYQTPRYLVIGTGKKITLECSQTMGHDKMYWYQQDPGMELHLIHYSYGVNSTEKGDLSSESTVSRIRTEHFPLTLESARPSHTSQYLCASSTGPGNTIYFGEGSWLTVV.